The subject of this entry is one TCR beta chain. No antigen is known for it. Other nucleotide sequences from this sample produce the same CDR3. The sample is drawn from a study of shared clonotypes between healthy human individuals. General study points: Naive CD4 clonotypes were shared across a few donors at about 5%. Represented diversity (both genetic and exposure-history) was limited by the small number of donors.

In germline, CDR1 is MNHNY, CDR2 SVGAGI (reference sequence). V gave up 2 bases and J gave up 0 bases; unmatched junction bases: 1. The CDR3 sequence is 16 residues long. For each subset, genomic DNA was distributed in equal portions over several immunoSEQ plates. TCRdb keeps only in-frame clones here, not all; method: immunoSEQ multiplex PCR. Of 2 million to 2.5 million clones in the sample, 90% to 96% are singletons; the top ten hold around 0.13%. Sequencing used naive CD4+ T cells sorted from blood. Subset reported: CD45RA+ positively selected. This chain uses TRBV6-6 with TRBJ2-3; 11 bases agree with TRBD2. The receptor comes from a young man in good health. In DNA form, the CDR3 reads TGTGCCAGCAGTTACCGACTAGCGGGAAGCACAGATACGCAGTATTTT. It translates to CASSYRLAGSTDTQYF.